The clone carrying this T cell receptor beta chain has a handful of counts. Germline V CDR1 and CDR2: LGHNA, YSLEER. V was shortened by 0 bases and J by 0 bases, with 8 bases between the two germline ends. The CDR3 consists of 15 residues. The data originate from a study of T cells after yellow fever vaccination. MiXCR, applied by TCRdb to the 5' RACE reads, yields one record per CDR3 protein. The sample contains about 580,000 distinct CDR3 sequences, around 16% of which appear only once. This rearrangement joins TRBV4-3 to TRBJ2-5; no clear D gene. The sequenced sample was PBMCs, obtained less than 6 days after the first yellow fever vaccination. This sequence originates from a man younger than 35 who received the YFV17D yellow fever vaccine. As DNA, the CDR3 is TGCGCCAGCAGCCAAGAGTGGGTGTACCAAGAGACCCAGTACTTC. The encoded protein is CASSQEWVYQETQYF.